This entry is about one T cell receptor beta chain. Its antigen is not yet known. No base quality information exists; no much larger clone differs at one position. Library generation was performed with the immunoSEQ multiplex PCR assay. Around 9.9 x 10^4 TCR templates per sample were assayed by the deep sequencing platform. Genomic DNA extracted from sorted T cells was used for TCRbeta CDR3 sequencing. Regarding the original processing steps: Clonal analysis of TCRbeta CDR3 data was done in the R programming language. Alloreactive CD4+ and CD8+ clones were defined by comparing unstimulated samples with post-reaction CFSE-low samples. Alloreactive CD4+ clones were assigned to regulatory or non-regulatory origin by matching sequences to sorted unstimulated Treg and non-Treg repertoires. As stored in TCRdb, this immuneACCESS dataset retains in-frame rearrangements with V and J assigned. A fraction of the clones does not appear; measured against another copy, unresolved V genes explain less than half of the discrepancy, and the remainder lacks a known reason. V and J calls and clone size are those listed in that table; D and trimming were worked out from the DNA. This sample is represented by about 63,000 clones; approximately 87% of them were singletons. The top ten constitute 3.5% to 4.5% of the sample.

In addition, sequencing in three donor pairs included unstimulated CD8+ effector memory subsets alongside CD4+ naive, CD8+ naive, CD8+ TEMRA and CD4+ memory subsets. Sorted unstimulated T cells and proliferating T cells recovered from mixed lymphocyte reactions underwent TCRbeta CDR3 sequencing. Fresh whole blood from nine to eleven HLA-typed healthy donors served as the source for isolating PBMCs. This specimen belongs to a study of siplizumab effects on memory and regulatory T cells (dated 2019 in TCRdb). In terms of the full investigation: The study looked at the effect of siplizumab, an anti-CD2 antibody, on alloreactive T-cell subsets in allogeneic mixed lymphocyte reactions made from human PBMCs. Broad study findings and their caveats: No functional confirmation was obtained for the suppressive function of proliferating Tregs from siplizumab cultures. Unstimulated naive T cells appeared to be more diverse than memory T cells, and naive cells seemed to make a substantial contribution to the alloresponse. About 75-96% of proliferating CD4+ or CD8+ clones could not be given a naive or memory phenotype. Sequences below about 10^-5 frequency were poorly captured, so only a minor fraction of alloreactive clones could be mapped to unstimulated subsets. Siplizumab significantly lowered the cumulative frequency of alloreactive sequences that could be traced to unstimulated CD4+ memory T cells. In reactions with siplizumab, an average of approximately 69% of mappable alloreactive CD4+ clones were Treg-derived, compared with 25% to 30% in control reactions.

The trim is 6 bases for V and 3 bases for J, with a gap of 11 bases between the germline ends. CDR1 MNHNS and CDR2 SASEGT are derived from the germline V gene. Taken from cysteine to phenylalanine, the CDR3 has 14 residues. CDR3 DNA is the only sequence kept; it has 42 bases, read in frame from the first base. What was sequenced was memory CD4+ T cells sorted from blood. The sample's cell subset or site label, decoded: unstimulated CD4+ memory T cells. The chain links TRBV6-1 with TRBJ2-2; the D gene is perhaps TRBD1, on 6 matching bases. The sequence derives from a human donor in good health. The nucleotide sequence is TGTGCCAGCAGGCTGGGACACTACACCGGGGAGCTGTTTTTT. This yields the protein CASRLGHYTGELFF.